Shown below are 7 T cell receptor beta chains from a single sample sequenced in a study of a mutant IDH1 vaccine in newly diagnosed glioma. Data came from immunoSEQ multiplex PCR; TCRdb stores just in-frame clones and leaves some out. The profile covers about 36,000 clones, with roughly 79% appearing a single time and about 12% taken by the ten largest. Time point specified: week 5, during vaccination. With topical imiquimod, each dose of the vaccine consisted of 300 ug of mutant IDH1 20-mer peptide. No antigens are known for them. The specimen was PBMCs, collected from a glioma patient whose treatment included an IDH1 peptide vaccine. Receptor source: a man in his fifties with glioma.

This clone has a single count. The rearrangement joins TRBV21-1 to TRBJ2-7; TRBD1 reflects the table's D call only, with no check against the DNA. TRBV21-1 is recorded as a pseudogene. The CDR3 sequence is 18 residues long. CDR3 DNA: TGTGCCAGCAGCTCCTTCCGGGACAGACTGAAAAAAACCTACGAGCAGTACTTC. Its translation is CASSSFRDRLKKTYEQYF.

CDR3 coding DNA: TGTGCCAGCAGTTCCCGTCGGTCACGGTTTAATGAAAAACTGTTTTTT. Protein: CASSSRRSRFNEKLFF. This chain links TRBV28 with TRBJ1-4; D is undetermined. The CDR3 totals 16 residues. The V end was cut by 4 bases, the J end by 4 bases, with 16 bases between. Germline assignment: CDR1 MDHEN and CDR2 SYDVKM.

The chain couples TRBV5-1 to TRBJ2-1; D possibly corresponds to TRBD1 (5 bases). The V end lost 2 bases, the J end lost 5 bases, and 11 bases lay between the germline ends. This CDR3 is built from 14 residues. Germline V gives CDR1 SGHRS, CDR2 YFSETQ. CDR3 protein: CASSFRAGHNEQFF. DNA for the CDR3: TGCGCCAGCAGCTTCAGGGCCGGGCACAATGAGCAGTTCTTC.

This clone was seen just once. The genes are TRBV18 and TRBJ2-2; TRBD2 aligns across 8 bases. CDR1 is KGHSH and CDR2 is LQKENI in the germline V gene. The V and J ends lost 2 bases and 5 bases, in that order; junction bases with no gene match: 1. The CDR3 is 14 residues long. The CDR3 bases are TGTGCCAGCTCACCAACTAGCGGTACCGGGGAGCTGTTTTTT. This translates into CASSPTSGTGELFF.

This clone was observed once. This chain connects TRBV7-6 to TRBJ2-5; 8 nucleotides agree with TRBD1. The CDR3 spans 13 residues. V lost 4 bases, J lost 7 bases, and 5 bases stayed unmatched. The germline CDR1 and CDR2 sequences are SGHVS and FNYEAQ. The DNA of the CDR3 is TGTGCCAGCAGCTCCCCAGGGGGCGGGACCCAGTACTTC. It codes for CASSSPGGGTQYF. Supplemented by reference TRBV7-6 and TRBJ2-5, the full variable domain reads GAGVSQSPRYKVTKRGQDVALRCDPISGHVSLYWYRQALGQGPEFLTYFNYEAQQDKSGLPNDRFSAERPEGSISTLTIQRTEQRDSAMYRCASSSPGGGTQYFGPGTRLLVL.

V is TRBV28 and J is TRBJ2-3; D may match TRBD1 or TRBD2 (7 bases each). The CDR3 loop spans 17 amino acids. V was shortened by 8 bases and J by 5 bases, with 26 bases between the two germline ends. Germline V gene data show CDR1 as MDHEN and CDR2 as SYDVKM. CDR3: CASGGDYDREVVDTQYF. CDR3 nucleotides: TGTGCCAGCGGGGGGGACTACGACAGGGAGGTCGTAGATACGCAGTATTTT.

This chain connects TRBV19 to TRBJ2-5; tentative D call: TRBD2 (6 bases). Trimming took 5 bases from V and 1 from J, leaving 11 bases between them. Germline CDR1 LNHDA, CDR2 SQIVND (reference sequence). This CDR3 is built from 14 residues. The DNA of the CDR3 is TGTGCCAGTAGTTTTAGCGGTGTCCAAGAGACCCAGTACTTC. It yields the protein CASSFSGVQETQYF. Drawing the rest from reference TRBV19 and TRBJ2-5, the complete variable domain is DGGITQSPKYLFRKEGQNVTLSCEQNLNHDAMYWYRQDPGQGLRLIYYSQIVNDFQKGDIAEGYSVSREKKESFPLTVTSAQKNPTAFYLCASSFSGVQETQYFGPGTRLLVL.